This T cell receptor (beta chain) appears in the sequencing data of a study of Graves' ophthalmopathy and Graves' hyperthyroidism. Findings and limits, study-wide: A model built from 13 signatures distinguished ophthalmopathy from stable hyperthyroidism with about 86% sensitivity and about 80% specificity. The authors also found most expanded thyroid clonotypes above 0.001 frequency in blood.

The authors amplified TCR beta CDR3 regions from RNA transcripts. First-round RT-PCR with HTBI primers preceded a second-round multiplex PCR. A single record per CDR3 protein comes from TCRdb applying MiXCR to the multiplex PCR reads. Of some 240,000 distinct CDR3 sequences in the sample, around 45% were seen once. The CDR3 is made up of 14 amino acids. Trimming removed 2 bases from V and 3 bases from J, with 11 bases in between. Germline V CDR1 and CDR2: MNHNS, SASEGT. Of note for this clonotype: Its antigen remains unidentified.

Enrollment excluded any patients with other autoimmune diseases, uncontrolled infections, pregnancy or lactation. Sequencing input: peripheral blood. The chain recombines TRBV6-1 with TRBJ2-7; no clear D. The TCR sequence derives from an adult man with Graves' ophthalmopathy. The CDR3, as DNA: TGTGCCAGCAGTGAAAGGGCCGGAGTCTACGAGCAGTACTTC. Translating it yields CASSERAGVYEQYF.